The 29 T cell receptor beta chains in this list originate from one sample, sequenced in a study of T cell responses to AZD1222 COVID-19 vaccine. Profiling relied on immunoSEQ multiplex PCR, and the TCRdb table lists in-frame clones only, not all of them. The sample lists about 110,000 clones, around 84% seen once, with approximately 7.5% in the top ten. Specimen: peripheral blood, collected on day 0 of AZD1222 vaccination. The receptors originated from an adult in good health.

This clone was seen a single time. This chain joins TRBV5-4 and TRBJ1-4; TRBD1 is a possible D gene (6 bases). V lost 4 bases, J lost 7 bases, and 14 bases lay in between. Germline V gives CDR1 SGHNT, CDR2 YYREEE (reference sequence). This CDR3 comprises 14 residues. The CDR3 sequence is CASSRGRGSEKLFF. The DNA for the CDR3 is TGTGCCAGCAGCCGGGGGCGGGGGAGTGAAAAACTGTTTTTT. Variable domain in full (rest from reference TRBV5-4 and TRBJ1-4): ETGVTQSPTHLIKTRGQQVTLRCSSQSGHNTVSWYQQALGQGPQFIFQYYREEENGRGNFPPRFSGLQFPNYSSELNVNALELDDSALYLCASSRGRGSEKLFFGSGTQLSVL.

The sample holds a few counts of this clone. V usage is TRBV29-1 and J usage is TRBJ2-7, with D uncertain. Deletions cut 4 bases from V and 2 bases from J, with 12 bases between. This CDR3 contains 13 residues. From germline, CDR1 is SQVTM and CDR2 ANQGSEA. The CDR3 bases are TGCAGCGTTGTAAACGGGCCGGCCTACGAGCAGTACTTC. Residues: CSVVNGPAYEQYF.

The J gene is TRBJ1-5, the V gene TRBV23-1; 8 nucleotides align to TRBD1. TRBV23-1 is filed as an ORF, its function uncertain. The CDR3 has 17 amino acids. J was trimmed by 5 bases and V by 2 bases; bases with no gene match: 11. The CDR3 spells CASSQSLGRGLHQPQHF. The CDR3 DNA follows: TGCGCCAGCAGTCAAAGTTTGGGCAGGGGGCTTCATCAGCCCCAGCATTTT.

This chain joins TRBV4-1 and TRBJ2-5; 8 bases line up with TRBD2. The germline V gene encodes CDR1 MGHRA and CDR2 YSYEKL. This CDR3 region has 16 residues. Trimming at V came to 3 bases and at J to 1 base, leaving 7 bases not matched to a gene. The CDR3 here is CASSHPRAGAQETQYF. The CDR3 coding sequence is TGCGCCAGCAGCCACCCCCGAGCGGGGGCCCAAGAGACCCAGTACTTC.

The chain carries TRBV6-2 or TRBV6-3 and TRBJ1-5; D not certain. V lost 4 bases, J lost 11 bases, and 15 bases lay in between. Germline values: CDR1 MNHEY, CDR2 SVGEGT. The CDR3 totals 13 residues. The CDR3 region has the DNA TGTGCCAGCAGTTCCGGAGGCGCGGGGTCCCAGCATTTT. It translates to CASSSGGAGSQHF.

The CDR3 protein is CASSPGGTEAFF. The CDR3 bases are TGTGCCAGTAGTCCTGGTGGTACTGAAGCTTTCTTT. The rearrangement uses TRBV19 and TRBJ1-1; D gene ambiguous. The V gene's germline CDR1 is LNHDA and CDR2 SQIVND (reference sequence). This CDR3 is 12 amino acids long. Between the trimmed V and J ends, which lost 5 bases and 5 bases, there was a span of 9 bases.

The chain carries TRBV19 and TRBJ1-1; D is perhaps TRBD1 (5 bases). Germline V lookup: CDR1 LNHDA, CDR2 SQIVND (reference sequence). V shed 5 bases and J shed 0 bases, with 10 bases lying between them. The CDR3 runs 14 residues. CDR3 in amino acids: CASSAAGLNTEAFF. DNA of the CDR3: TGTGCCAGTAGTGCAGCGGGACTGAACACTGAAGCTTTCTTT.

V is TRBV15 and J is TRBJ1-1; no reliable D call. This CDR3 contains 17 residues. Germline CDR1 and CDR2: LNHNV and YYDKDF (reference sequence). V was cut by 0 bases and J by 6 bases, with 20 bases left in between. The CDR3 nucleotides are TGTGCCACCAGCAGAGATTTTTCTCACAAGGCGATCGCTGAAGCTTTCTTT. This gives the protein CATSRDFSHKAIAEAFF.

Here the CDR3 reads CASSFGGSSHAWTDTQYF. CDR3 DNA: TGTGCCAGCAGTTTTGGGGGTAGTAGCCATGCTTGGACAGATACGCAGTATTTT. The chain employs TRBV27 and TRBJ2-3; the D call may be TRBD1 or TRBD2 (5 bases each). In germline, CDR1 is MNHEY, CDR2 SMNVEV (reference sequence). Between the trimmed V and J ends, which lost 3 bases and 3 bases, there was a span of 22 bases. The CDR3 extends over 18 amino acids.

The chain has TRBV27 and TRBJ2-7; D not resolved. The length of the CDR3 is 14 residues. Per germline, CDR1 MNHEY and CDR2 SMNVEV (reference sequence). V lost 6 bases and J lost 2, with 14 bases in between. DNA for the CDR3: TGTGCCAGCAGGCAGACTCGTACCACCTACGAGCAGTACTTC. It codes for CASRQTRTTYEQYF.

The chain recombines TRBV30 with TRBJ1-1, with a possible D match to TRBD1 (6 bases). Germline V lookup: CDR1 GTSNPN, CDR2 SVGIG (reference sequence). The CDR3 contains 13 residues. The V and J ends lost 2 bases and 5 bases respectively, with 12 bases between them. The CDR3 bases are TGTGCCTGGAGTAGGGGGGCGGGAACTGAAGCTTTCTTT. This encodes CAWSRGAGTEAFF.

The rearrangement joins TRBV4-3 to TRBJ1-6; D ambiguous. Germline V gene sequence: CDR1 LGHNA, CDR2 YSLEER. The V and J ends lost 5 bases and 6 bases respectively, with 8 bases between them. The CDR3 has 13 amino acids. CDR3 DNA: TGCGCCAGCAGCTCAAAAAGTAATTCACCCCTCCACTTT. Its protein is CASSSKSNSPLHF.

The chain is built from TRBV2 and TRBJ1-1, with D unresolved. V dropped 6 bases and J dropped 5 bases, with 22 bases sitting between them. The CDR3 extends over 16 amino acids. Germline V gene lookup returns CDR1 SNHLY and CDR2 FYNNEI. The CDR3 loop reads CASRPRAGGGGTEAFF. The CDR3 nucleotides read TGTGCCAGCAGGCCTAGGGCAGGCGGCGGAGGTACTGAAGCTTTCTTT.

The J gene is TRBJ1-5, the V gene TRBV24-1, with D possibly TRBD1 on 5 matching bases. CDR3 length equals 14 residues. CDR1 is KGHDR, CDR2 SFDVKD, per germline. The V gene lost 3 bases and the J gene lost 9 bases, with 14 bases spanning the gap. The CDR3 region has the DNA TGTGCCACCAGTGATCCTGACAGCCGTCGGCCCCAGCATTTT. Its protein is CATSDPDSRRPQHF.

The CDR3 region is CAWSWGNEQFF. As DNA, the CDR3 is TGTGCCTGGAGTTGGGGTAATGAGCAGTTCTTC. This rearrangement joins TRBV30 to TRBJ2-1, with D unresolved. The germline CDR1 and CDR2 sequences are GTSNPN and SVGIG (reference sequence). V shed 2 bases and J shed 7 bases, with 6 bases lying between them. CDR3 size: 11 residues. The full variable domain, with the rest looked up from reference TRBV30 and TRBJ2-1, is SQTIHQWPATLVQPVGSPLSLECTVEGTSNPNLYWYRQAAGRGLQLLFYSVGIGQISSEVPQNLSASRPQDRQFILSSKKLLLSDSGFYLCAWSWGNEQFFGPGTRLTVL.

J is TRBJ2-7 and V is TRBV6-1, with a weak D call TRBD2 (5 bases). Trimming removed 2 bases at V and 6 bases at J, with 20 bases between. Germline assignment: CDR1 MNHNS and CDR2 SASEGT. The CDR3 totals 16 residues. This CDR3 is CASSERGSRTTGEQYF. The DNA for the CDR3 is TGTGCCAGCAGTGAACGAGGGAGCCGGACCACGGGCGAGCAGTACTTC.

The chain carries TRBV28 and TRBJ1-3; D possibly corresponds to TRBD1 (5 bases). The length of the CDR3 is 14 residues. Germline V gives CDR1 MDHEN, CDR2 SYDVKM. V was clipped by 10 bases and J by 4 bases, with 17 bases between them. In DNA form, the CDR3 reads TGTGCCACCGTCCCCGGGACTTCGGGAAACACCATATATTTT. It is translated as CATVPGTSGNTIYF.

The CDR3 nucleotides are TGTGCCAGCACCGAACCGGGGGGCTACGAGCAGTACTTC. Its translation is CASTEPGGYEQYF. The chain recombines TRBV27 with TRBJ2-7, with 7 bases fitting TRBD2. V trimming: 7 bases; J trimming: 3 bases; junction bases outside the gene matches: 6. The CDR3 totals 13 residues. Germline CDR1 reads MNHEY; CDR2 reads SMNVEV (reference sequence).

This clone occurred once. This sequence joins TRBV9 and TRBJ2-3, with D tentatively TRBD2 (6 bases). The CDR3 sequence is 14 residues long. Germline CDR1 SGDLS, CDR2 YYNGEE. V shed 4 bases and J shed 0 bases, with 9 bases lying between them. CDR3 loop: CASSSGTSTDTQYF. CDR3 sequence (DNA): TGTGCCAGCAGCTCCGGGACTAGCACAGATACGCAGTATTTT.

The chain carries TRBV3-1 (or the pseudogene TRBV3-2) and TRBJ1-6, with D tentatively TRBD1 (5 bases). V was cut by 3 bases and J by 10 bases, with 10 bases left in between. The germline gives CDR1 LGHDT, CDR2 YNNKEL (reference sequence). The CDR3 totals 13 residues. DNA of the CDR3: TGTGCCAGCAGCCAGGGACTGGAGTCACCCCTCCACTTT. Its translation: CASSQGLESPLHF.

CDR3 nucleotide sequence: TGTGCCAGCAGCGTAGTGGGATTCGGCACAGATACGCAGTATTTT. Its protein product is CASSVVGFGTDTQYF. The chain has TRBV9 and TRBJ2-3, with no clear D. The CDR3 is 15 residues long. Germline CDR1 and CDR2: SGDLS and YYNGEE. Deletions cut 0 bases from V and 1 base from J, with 9 bases between.

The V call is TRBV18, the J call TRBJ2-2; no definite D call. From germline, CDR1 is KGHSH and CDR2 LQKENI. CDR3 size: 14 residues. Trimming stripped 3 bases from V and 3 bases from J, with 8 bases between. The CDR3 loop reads CASSPQRDTGELFF. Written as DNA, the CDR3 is TGTGCCAGCTCACCGCAACGGGACACCGGGGAGCTGTTTTTT.

CDR3 bases: TGTGCCAGCAGTGAGCGCCCCCTAAGGACAGCCTTTGCAACTAATGAAAAACTGTTTTTT. Its protein is CASSERPLRTAFATNEKLFF. This sequence joins TRBV6-1 and TRBJ1-4; TRBD1 might be the D (6 bases). V gave up 3 bases and J gave up 0 bases, with 23 bases separating them. Germline CDR1 reads MNHNS; CDR2 reads SASEGT. The CDR3 runs 20 residues.

CDR3 region: CAWRPLGICYEQYF. CDR3 DNA sequence: TGTGCCTGGAGGCCACTCGGGATATGCTACGAGCAGTACTTC. The gene calls are TRBV30 and TRBJ2-7; D possibly corresponds to TRBD2 (5 bases). The V end lost 3 bases, the J end lost 3 bases, and 15 bases lay between the germline ends. The CDR3 runs 14 residues. Germline V gene lookup returns CDR1 GTSNPN and CDR2 SVGIG (reference sequence).

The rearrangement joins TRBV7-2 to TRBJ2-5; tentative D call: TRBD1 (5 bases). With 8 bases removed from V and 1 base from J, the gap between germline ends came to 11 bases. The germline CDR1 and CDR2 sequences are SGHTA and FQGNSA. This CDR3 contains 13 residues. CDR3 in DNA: TGTGCCAGCTGCCTCAGGGTCCAAGAGACCCAGTACTTC. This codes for CASCLRVQETQYF.

The CDR3 DNA is TGCGCCAGCAACATGGAGGATTATACTGAAGCTTTCTTT. Its protein product is CASNMEDYTEAFF. J is TRBJ1-1 and V is TRBV5-1; D gene uncertain. The CDR3 runs to 13 residues. Per germline, CDR1 SGHRS and CDR2 YFSETQ. With 6 bases removed from V and 5 bases from J, the gap between germline ends came to 14 bases.

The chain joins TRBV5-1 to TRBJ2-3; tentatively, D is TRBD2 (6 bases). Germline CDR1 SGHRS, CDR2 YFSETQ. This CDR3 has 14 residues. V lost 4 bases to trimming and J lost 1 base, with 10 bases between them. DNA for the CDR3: TGCGCCAGCAGCGCGGGGAGAGGCACAGATACGCAGTATTTT. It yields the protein CASSAGRGTDTQYF.

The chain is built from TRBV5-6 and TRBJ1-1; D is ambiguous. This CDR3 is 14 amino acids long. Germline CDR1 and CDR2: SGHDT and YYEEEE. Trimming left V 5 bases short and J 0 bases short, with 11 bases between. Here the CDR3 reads CASRLGNLNTEAFF. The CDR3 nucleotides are TGTGCCAGCAGGCTGGGGAACCTGAACACTGAAGCTTTCTTT.

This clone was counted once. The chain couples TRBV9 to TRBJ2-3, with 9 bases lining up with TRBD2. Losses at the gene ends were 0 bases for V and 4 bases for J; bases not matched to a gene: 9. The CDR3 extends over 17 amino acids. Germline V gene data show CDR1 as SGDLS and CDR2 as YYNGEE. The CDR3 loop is CASSVVEAGGGSDTQYF. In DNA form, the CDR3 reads TGTGCCAGCAGCGTAGTGGAAGCGGGAGGCGGCTCAGATACGCAGTATTTT.